The 28 T cell receptor beta chains presented below share a single source sample, sequenced in a study of glioma-infiltrating T cells after dendritic cell vaccination. The method was immunoSEQ multiplex PCR; TCRdb's version includes in-frame clones alone and lacks a portion of them. The repertoire holds 90,000 to 110,000 clones, nearly 90% seen once, with 2.7% in the top ten. Time point defined: after dendritic cell vaccination, including at tumor progression/relapse. Material: blood, obtained after dendritic cell vaccination. These receptors all come from a human donor with glioblastoma.

The rearrangement uses TRBV14 and TRBJ1-6, with no clear D. This CDR3 contains 14 residues. Germline V CDR1 and CDR2: SGHDN, FVKESK. V gave up 2 bases and J gave up 9 bases, with 11 bases separating them. The CDR3 DNA reads as TGTGCCAGCAGCCAACGCTCAGAGGTTTCACCCCTCCACTTT. Translating it yields CASSQRSEVSPLHF. The full variable domain, its missing parts supplied by reference TRBV14 and TRBJ1-6, is EAGVTQFPSHSVIEKGQTVTLRCDPISGHDNLYWYRRVMGKEIKFLLHFVKESKQDESGMPNNRFLAERTGGTYSTLKVQPAELEDSGVYFCASSQRSEVSPLHFGNGTRLTVT.

The J gene is TRBJ1-2, the V gene TRBV29-1, with D maybe TRBD1 (5 bases). The CDR3 contains 12 residues. V was clipped by 5 bases and J by 4 bases, with 11 bases between them. The germline V gene has CDR1 SQVTM and CDR2 ANQGSEA. The chain's CDR3 is CSVSDRVYGYTF. CDR3 DNA sequence: TGCAGCGTTTCCGACAGAGTCTATGGCTACACCTTC.

The chain employs TRBV4-2 and TRBJ1-1; maybe TRBD1 (5 bases). The V gene's germline CDR1 is LGHNA and CDR2 YNFKEQ. Trimming removed 0 bases from V and 2 bases from J, with 13 bases in between. The CDR3 is 16 residues long. CDR3 residues: CASSQDWTGVNTEAFF. The DNA of the CDR3 is TGTGCCAGCAGCCAAGATTGGACGGGGGTAAACACTGAAGCTTTCTTT.

J is TRBJ1-3 and V is TRBV9, with D perhaps matching TRBD1 (5 bases). The V gene lost 3 bases and the J gene lost 0 bases, with 7 bases spanning the gap. From germline, CDR1 is SGDLS and CDR2 YYNGEE. The CDR3 extends over 14 amino acids. In DNA form, the CDR3 reads TGTGCCAGCAGCGGGGGCTTCTCTGGAAACACCATATATTTT. As protein: CASSGGFSGNTIYF. The whole variable domain, filled in from reference TRBV9 and TRBJ1-3, reads DSGVTQTPKHLITATGQRVTLRCSPRSGDLSVYWYQQSLDQGLQFLIQYYNGEERAKGNILERFSAQQFPDLHSELNLSSLELGDSALYFCASSGGFSGNTIYFGEGSWLTVV.

This clone was seen only a few times. The rearrangement uses TRBV30 and TRBJ1-4; D unresolved. There are 11 residues in the CDR3. Per the germline V gene, CDR1 is GTSNPN and CDR2 is SVGIG (reference sequence). Trimming removed 8 bases from V and 13 bases from J, with 17 bases in between. CDR3 protein: CALSHYRGLFF. The CDR3, as DNA: TGTGCCCTCTCCCATTATCGGGGACTGTTTTTT. Full variable domain (rest looked up from reference TRBV30 and TRBJ1-4): SQTIHQWPATLVQPVGSPLSLECTVEGTSNPNLYWYRQAAGRGLQLLFYSVGIGQISSEVPQNLSASRPQDRQFILSSKKLLLSDSGFYLCALSHYRGLFFGSGTQLSVL.

The J gene is TRBJ2-1, the V gene TRBV5-1; 7 bases line up with TRBD1. This CDR3 has 16 amino acids. Germline CDR1 is SGHRS and CDR2 is YFSETQ. V gave up 4 bases and J gave up 9 bases; unmatched junction bases: 16. CDR3 amino acids: CASSLQKGTVGFEQFF. The DNA of the CDR3 is TGCGCCAGCAGCCTTCAAAAGGGGACAGTGGGCTTTGAGCAGTTCTTC.

This sequence joins TRBV5-5 and TRBJ2-2, with D perhaps TRBD2 (6 bases). V was cut by 1 base and J by 4 bases, with 14 bases left in between. This CDR3 is 16 amino acids long. Germline values: CDR1 SGHKS, CDR2 YYEKEE (reference sequence). For the CDR3, the DNA is TGTGCCAGCAGCTTGATGGAGGGACGGGCCACCGGGGAGCTGTTTTTT. Encoded protein: CASSLMEGRATGELFF. The whole variable domain, remainder taken from reference TRBV5-5 and TRBJ2-2, is DAGVTQSPTHLIKTRGQQVTLRCSPISGHKSVSWYQQVLGQGPQFIFQYYEKEERGRGNFPDRFSARQFPNYSSELNVNALLLGDSALYLCASSLMEGRATGELFFGEGSRLTVL.

V and J are TRBV10-1 and TRBJ1-1, with 8 bases matching TRBD1. The junction had 4 bases not matched to a gene; V was cut back by 6 bases and J by 1 base. The CDR3 contains 14 residues. Germline V gene data show CDR1 as WNHNN and CDR2 as SYGVQD (reference sequence). The CDR3 region is CASSPGQGNTEAFF. The CDR3 DNA is TGCGCCAGCAGCCCCGGACAGGGGAACACTGAAGCTTTCTTT.

The genes are TRBV4-2 and TRBJ2-7; 7 nucleotides line up with TRBD2. This CDR3 comprises 15 residues. Trimming took 0 bases from V and 0 from J; bases not matched to a gene: 2. Per the germline V gene, CDR1 is LGHNA and CDR2 is YNFKEQ. In nucleotides, the CDR3 is TGTGCCAGCAGCCAAGACGGGAGGAGCTCCTACGAGCAGTACTTC. It is translated as CASSQDGRSSYEQYF.

The chain employs TRBV19 and TRBJ2-7, with a possible D match to TRBD2 (5 bases). This CDR3 has 15 residues. Per the germline V gene, CDR1 is LNHDA and CDR2 is SQIVND (reference sequence). Between the trimmed V and J ends, which lost 0 bases and 5 bases, there was a span of 14 bases. This CDR3 is CASSIDSEGSHEQYF. The CDR3 DNA follows: TGTGCCAGTAGTATAGACAGCGAGGGTAGCCACGAGCAGTACTTC.

The chain combines TRBV6-1 with TRBJ1-6; 8 bases map to TRBD1. With 6 bases clipped from V and 6 bases from J, the junction kept 4 bases outside the gene matches. The CDR3 sequence is 14 residues long. From germline, CDR1 is MNHNS and CDR2 SASEGT. The CDR3 loop reads CASRAGTGNSPLHF. The CDR3 DNA is TGTGCCAGCAGAGCCGGGACAGGTAATTCACCCCTCCACTTT.

The chain links TRBV18 to TRBJ2-1, with D possibly being TRBD2 (5 bases). Trimming removed 3 bases from V and 9 bases from J, with 12 bases in between. Germline values: CDR1 KGHSH, CDR2 LQKENI. There are 13 residues in the CDR3. CDR3 nucleotides: TGTGCCAGCTCACCGGGAGCAACGGGTGAGCAGTTCTTC. The encoded protein is CASSPGATGEQFF. Combining the CDR3 with reference TRBV18 and TRBJ2-1 gives the whole variable domain NAGVMQNPRHLVRRRGQEARLRCSPMKGHSHVYWYRQLPEEGLKFMVYLQKENIIDESGMPKERFSAEFPKEGPSILRIQQVVRGDSAAYFCASSPGATGEQFFGPGTRLTVL.

The V call is TRBV4-1, the J call TRBJ2-5, with D maybe TRBD2 (6 bases). Trimming left V 1 base short and J 5 bases short, with 20 bases between. Germline lookup yields CDR1 MGHRA and CDR2 YSYEKL. The CDR3 has 17 amino acids. As DNA, the CDR3 is TGCGCCAGCAGCCAAGTAGGAGGGCGGGGCCCCGGGGAGACCCAGTACTTC. Translation gives CASSQVGGRGPGETQYF.

The CDR3 region has the DNA TGCGCCAGCAGTGCCCGGACAGGGATCCAAGAGACCCAGTACTTC. Amino acids: CASSARTGIQETQYF. The rearrangement joins TRBV4-1 to TRBJ2-5, with 8 bases lining up with TRBD1. Per the germline V gene, CDR1 is MGHRA and CDR2 is YSYEKL. The CDR3 length is 15 residues. Losses at the gene ends were 6 bases for V and 1 base for J; bases not matched to a gene: 7.

The rearrangement links TRBV7-9 to TRBJ2-1; 8 nucleotides line up with TRBD2. Germline V gives CDR1 SEHNR, CDR2 FQNEAQ (reference sequence). V lost 2 bases, J lost 4 bases, and 4 bases stayed unmatched. This CDR3 is built from 15 residues. Written as DNA, the CDR3 is TGTGCCAGCAGCTTATGGGCTAGCGGGTACAATGAGCAGTTCTTC. Translated, it gives CASSLWASGYNEQFF.

This clone was counted only a few times. The chain's CDR3 is CASSRGSGTGAHTDGYTF. CDR3 DNA sequence: TGTGCCAGTAGTCGGGGATCCGGGACAGGCGCTCATACGGATGGCTACACCTTC. This chain joins TRBV19 and TRBJ1-2; 8 bases line up with TRBD1. The V gene's germline CDR1 is LNHDA and CDR2 SQIVND (reference sequence). The CDR3 contains 18 residues. V lost 5 bases, J lost 6 bases, and 20 bases stayed unmatched. The full variable domain, completed using reference TRBV19 and TRBJ1-2, is DGGITQSPKYLFRKEGQNVTLSCEQNLNHDAMYWYRQDPGQGLRLIYYSQIVNDFQKGDIAEGYSVSREKKESFPLTVTSAQKNPTAFYLCASSRGSGTGAHTDGYTFGSGTRLTVV.

There are a few counts of this clone. The J gene is TRBJ2-7, the V gene TRBV5-6; 7 positions match TRBD1. The CDR3 is 15 amino acids. The ends lost 2 bases at V and 2 bases at J; junction bases unmatched: 7. Germline V CDR1 and CDR2: SGHDT, YYEEEE. This chain's CDR3 is CASSFLLGTAYEQYF. CDR3 nucleotide sequence: TGTGCCAGCAGCTTCCTTTTAGGGACAGCCTACGAGCAGTACTTC.

A word on this clone: The same CDR3 is also encoded by other DNA sequences in this sample. The chain joins TRBV30 to TRBJ2-7, with 9 bases fitting TRBD1. With 0 bases clipped from V and 2 bases from J, the junction kept 5 bases outside the gene matches. The CDR3 sequence is 15 residues long. The germline gives CDR1 GTSNPN, CDR2 SVGIG (reference sequence). CDR3 amino acids: CAWSVPTGGTYEQYF. The CDR3 DNA reads as TGTGCCTGGAGTGTACCGACAGGGGGAACCTACGAGCAGTACTTC.

This chain links TRBV18 with TRBJ1-5, with a weak D call TRBD1 (5 bases). V was trimmed by 0 bases and J by 4 bases, leaving 13 bases between them. CDR1 KGHSH and CDR2 LQKENI come from the germline V gene. The CDR3 extends over 16 amino acids. CDR3 nucleotide sequence: TGTGCCAGCTCACCACCTGGACCTGGGGCTAATCAGCCCCAGCATTTT. It codes for CASSPPGPGANQPQHF. The full variable domain, its missing parts supplied by reference TRBV18 and TRBJ1-5, is NAGVMQNPRHLVRRRGQEARLRCSPMKGHSHVYWYRQLPEEGLKFMVYLQKENIIDESGMPKERFSAEFPKEGPSILRIQQVVRGDSAAYFCASSPPGPGANQPQHFGDGTRLSIL.

Concerning this clone: Other DNA sequences in the sample encode the same CDR3. The chain uses TRBV5-1 and TRBJ1-6, with D unclear. V was trimmed by 0 bases and J by 11 bases, leaving 9 bases between them. The CDR3 extends over 13 amino acids. Germline V gene lookup returns CDR1 SGHRS and CDR2 YFSETQ. The CDR3 sequence is CASSLELGAPLHF. Written as DNA, the CDR3 is TGCGCCAGCAGCTTGGAACTGGGAGCACCCCTCCACTTT.

The chain is built from TRBV6-1 and TRBJ1-5; D possibly corresponds to TRBD1 (5 bases). In germline, CDR1 is MNHNS, CDR2 SASEGT. V shed 6 bases and J shed 3 bases, with 9 bases lying between them. This CDR3 comprises 13 residues. Written as DNA, the CDR3 is TGTGCCAGCAGGGGGGGGAACAATCAGCCCCAGCATTTT. Translation: CASRGGNNQPQHF.

The genes are TRBV5-1 and TRBJ2-3; D gene ambiguous. Germline loops: CDR1 SGHRS, CDR2 YFSETQ. The CDR3 is made up of 13 amino acids. The V end lost 3 bases, the J end lost 7 bases, and 12 bases lay between the germline ends. The CDR3 here is CASSSEGGNTQYF. In DNA form, the CDR3 reads TGCGCCAGCAGCTCGGAAGGCGGTAATACGCAGTATTTT.

V usage is TRBV29-1 and J usage is TRBJ1-3; 7 bases line up with TRBD1. Germline V gives CDR1 SQVTM, CDR2 ANQGSEA. The trim removed 6 bases at V and 2 bases at J, leaving 1 base unmatched. This CDR3 spans 12 amino acids. The CDR3 bases are TGCAGCGTCGGGACAGCTGGAAACACCATATATTTT. Translating it yields CSVGTAGNTIYF.

The chain combines TRBV2 with TRBJ2-7, with TRBD2 identical over 7 bases. V was pared by 7 bases and J by 1 base, with 13 bases of the junction left unmatched. This CDR3 is 16 amino acids long. Germline loops: CDR1 SNHLY, CDR2 FYNNEI. CDR3 in DNA: TGTGCCAGCACCCCCCCGGGGAGGGGAAGGTCCTACGAGCAGTACTTC. Translated, it gives CASTPPGRGRSYEQYF. Filled out from reference TRBV2 and TRBJ2-7, the complete variable domain reads EPEVTQTPSHQVTQMGQEVILRCVPISNHLYFYWYRQILGQKVEFLVSFYNNEISEKSEIFDDQFSVERPDGSNFTLKIRSTKLEDSAMYFCASTPPGRGRSYEQYFGPGTRLTVT.

V and J are TRBV5-5 and TRBJ2-7; 10 nucleotides agree with TRBD2. This CDR3 has 15 residues. V lost 3 bases, J lost 3 bases, and 6 bases stayed unmatched. Germline V gene sequence: CDR1 SGHKS, CDR2 YYEKEE (reference sequence). CDR3 in amino acids: CASSWTSGPGYEQYF. Written as DNA, the CDR3 is TGTGCCAGCAGCTGGACTAGCGGCCCGGGCTACGAGCAGTACTTC.

For the CDR3, the DNA is TGTGCCAGCAGCTTCCAGGATGGAGAGACCCAGTACTTC. This codes for CASSFQDGETQYF. The V and J genes are TRBV7-3 and TRBJ2-5; D is unresolved. Germline V gene data show CDR1 as SGHTA and CDR2 as FQGTGA. The CDR3 is made up of 13 amino acids. Deletions cut 3 bases from V and 4 bases from J, with 9 bases between.

The V and J genes are TRBV15 and TRBJ1-5; tentative D call: TRBD1 (6 bases). There are 16 residues in the CDR3. From germline, CDR1 is LNHNV and CDR2 YYDKDF (reference sequence). V lost 1 base to trimming and J lost 3 bases, with 13 bases between them. CDR3 sequence reads: CATSRVAGANNQPQHF. CDR3 sequence (DNA): TGTGCCACCAGCAGAGTAGCGGGGGCGAACAATCAGCCCCAGCATTTT.

The chain combines TRBV11-3 with TRBJ2-1; 7 bases match TRBD1. This CDR3 has 13 residues. The V gene's germline CDR1 is SGHNT and CDR2 YENEEA. V gave up 2 bases and J gave up 8 bases; unmatched junction bases: 3. The CDR3 sequence: CASSLLQGYEQFF. The CDR3 region has the DNA TGTGCCAGCAGCTTATTACAGGGGTATGAGCAGTTCTTC. Full variable domain (remainder filled in from reference TRBV11-3 and TRBJ2-1): EAGVVQSPRYKIIEKKQPVAFWCNPISGHNTLYWYLQNLGQGPELLIRYENEEAVDDSQLPKDRFSAERLKGVDSTLKIQPAELGDSAVYLCASSLLQGYEQFFGPGTRLTVL.